One sample yielded the 14 T cell receptor beta chains listed below, sequenced in a study of T cell responses to AZD1222 COVID-19 vaccine. TCRdb's table, derived via immunoSEQ multiplex PCR, lists solely in-frame clones and lacks some. This table holds about 130,000 clones, around 93% found once. This sample comprised peripheral blood, obtained on day 0 of AZD1222 vaccination. These receptors were taken from an adult in good health.

The chain links TRBV18 to TRBJ1-5; a weak D match, TRBD1 (5 bases). The CDR3 is 15 amino acids. Germline CDR1 KGHSH, CDR2 LQKENI. V gave up 4 bases and J gave up 6 bases, with 16 bases separating them. CDR3 in DNA: TGTGCCAGCTCACAAACCGGGGCTACACGTCAGCCCCAGCATTTT. It specifies CASSQTGATRQPQHF.

Points on this clone: Other nucleotide sequences from this sample produce the same CDR3. The J gene is TRBJ1-2, the V gene TRBV5-4, with a possible D match to TRBD1 (5 bases). Trimming took off 0 bases at V and 4 bases at J, with 10 bases between the two ends. This CDR3 region has 14 residues. Germline V gene lookup returns CDR1 SGHNT and CDR2 YYREEE (reference sequence). The CDR3 loop is CASSLGGGSYGYTF. The CDR3 DNA is TGTGCCAGCAGCTTGGGCGGGGGGTCCTATGGCTACACCTTC. The whole variable domain, remainder taken from reference TRBV5-4 and TRBJ1-2, is ETGVTQSPTHLIKTRGQQVTLRCSSQSGHNTVSWYQQALGQGPQFIFQYYREEENGRGNFPPRFSGLQFPNYSSELNVNALELDDSALYLCASSLGGGSYGYTFGSGTRLTVV.

This clone appeared a few times. J is TRBJ1-1 and V is TRBV29-1; 7 bases match TRBD1. Germline CDR1 is SQVTM and CDR2 is ANQGSEA. This CDR3 is 12 amino acids long. Losses at the gene ends were 6 bases for V and 10 bases for J; bases not matched to a gene: 11. The CDR3 is CSVKTGPVRAFF. As DNA, the CDR3 is TGCAGCGTGAAGACAGGGCCGGTTAGAGCTTTCTTT.

The chain links TRBV28 to TRBJ2-7, with D possibly TRBD1 on 7 matching bases. In germline, CDR1 is MDHEN, CDR2 SYDVKM. The V end was cut by 4 bases, the J end by 0 bases, with 13 bases between. CDR3 length equals 15 residues. CDR3 in DNA: TGTGCCAGCAGTTGGAGGGGGCCTTCCTCCTACGAGCAGTACTTC. Residues: CASSWRGPSSYEQYF.

This sequence joins TRBV5-1 and TRBJ2-5, with 13 bases fitting TRBD2. The CDR3 contains 15 residues. V lost 0 bases to trimming and J lost 4 bases; unmatched junction nucleotides: 0. Per germline, CDR1 SGHRS and CDR2 YFSETQ. The CDR3 sequence is CASSLGLAGGETQYF. DNA of the CDR3: TGCGCCAGCAGCTTGGGACTAGCGGGGGGAGAGACCCAGTACTTC.

The chain couples TRBV5-1 to TRBJ2-3; perhaps TRBD1 as D (5 bases). This CDR3 has 14 residues. Trimming shortened V by 0 bases and J by 1 base, and 6 bases separated the two germline ends. CDR1 SGHRS and CDR2 YFSETQ come from the germline V gene. CDR3 nucleotides: TGCGCCAGCAGCTTGGCGACAGGCACAGATACGCAGTATTTT. This encodes CASSLATGTDTQYF.

In DNA, the CDR3 is TGTGCCAGCAGTTCTTATGGGCGATGGTATGGCTACACCTTC. It is translated as CASSSYGRWYGYTF. The chain joins TRBV28 to TRBJ1-2; D remains unclear. V gave up 4 bases and J gave up 5 bases, with 14 bases separating them. The germline V gene encodes CDR1 MDHEN and CDR2 SYDVKM. The CDR3 is 14 amino acids.

This clone was picked up one time. The chain is built from TRBV28 and TRBJ2-3; 8 positions agree with TRBD1. CDR3 length: 16 residues. V shed 5 bases, J shed 5 bases, and the junction held 12 bases outside the gene matches. CDR1 and CDR2 from the germline V gene are MDHEN and SYDVKM. In nucleotides, the CDR3 is TGTGCCAGCAGTCCCCAGGGGGCCCAAGACAGAGATACGCAGTATTTT. The encoded protein is CASSPQGAQDRDTQYF.

The chain joins TRBV9 to TRBJ2-7, with a weak D call TRBD2 (7 bases). The length of the CDR3 is 15 residues. In germline, CDR1 is SGDLS, CDR2 YYNGEE. V was shortened by 0 bases and J by 2 bases, with 12 bases between the two germline ends. The CDR3 region is CASSVEGGLAYEQYF. CDR3 DNA: TGTGCCAGCAGCGTAGAGGGGGGGCTGGCCTACGAGCAGTACTTC.

V and J are TRBV5-8 and TRBJ1-2; D gene ambiguous. The V gene lost 0 bases and the J gene lost 3 bases, with 9 bases spanning the gap. The CDR3 sequence is 14 residues long. Germline V gene sequence: CDR1 SGHTS, CDR2 YDEGEE. CDR3 in amino acids: CASSLGRSYYGYTF. CDR3 DNA: TGTGCCAGCAGCTTGGGCAGGTCTTACTATGGCTACACCTTC.

The count of this clone is one. J is TRBJ1-3 and V is TRBV28; possibly TRBD1 for D (5 bases). Trimming removed 10 bases at V and 3 bases at J, with 13 bases between. Germline V gives CDR1 MDHEN, CDR2 SYDVKM. The CDR3 is 13 residues long. DNA of the CDR3: TGTGCCATCACCCAGGGCCTTGGAAACACCATATATTTT. As protein: CAITQGLGNTIYF. The variable domain in full, with the rest retrieved from reference TRBV28 and TRBJ1-3, is DVKVTQSSRYLVKRTGEKVFLECVQDMDHENMFWYRQDPGLGLRLIYFSYDVKMKEKGDIPEGYSVSREKKERFSLILESASTNQTSMYLCAITQGLGNTIYFGEGSWLTVV.

This sequence joins TRBV9 and TRBJ2-5, with 14 bases fitting TRBD2. Unmatched junction bases numbered 2, after V lost 3 bases and J lost 1 base. The CDR3 extends over 16 amino acids. CDR1 SGDLS and CDR2 YYNGEE come from the germline V gene. The CDR3 reads CASSAGTSGGQETQYF. In DNA, the CDR3 is TGTGCCAGCAGCGCGGGGACTAGCGGGGGCCAAGAGACCCAGTACTTC. The entire variable domain, with the rest obtained from reference TRBV9 and TRBJ2-5, is as follows: DSGVTQTPKHLITATGQRVTLRCSPRSGDLSVYWYQQSLDQGLQFLIQYYNGEERAKGNILERFSAQQFPDLHSELNLSSLELGDSALYFCASSAGTSGGQETQYFGPGTRLLVL.

This chain uses TRBV9 with TRBJ1-2; D gene unclear. Germline V gene data show CDR1 as SGDLS and CDR2 as YYNGEE. Trimming left V 1 base short and J 4 bases short, with 8 bases between. The CDR3 is made up of 13 amino acids. CDR3 protein: CASSVLGGYGYTF. CDR3 DNA: TGTGCCAGCAGCGTATTGGGAGGCTATGGCTACACCTTC.

The chain combines TRBV3-1 (or the pseudogene TRBV3-2) with TRBJ2-3, with TRBD2 matching 10 bases. The CDR3 consists of 16 residues. The germline CDR1 and CDR2 sequences are LGHDT and YNNKEL (reference sequence). Trimming took 1 base from V and 4 from J; bases not matched to a gene: 5. The CDR3 sequence is CASSQVSSGGADTQYF. CDR3 DNA sequence: TGTGCCAGCAGCCAAGTGTCGAGCGGGGGGGCAGATACGCAGTATTTT.